This T cell receptor (beta chain) was recorded in a study of cytomegalovirus exposure and HLA in healthy donors. Whole-study results and caveats: The majority of CMV-associated TCR beta chains were reported as apparently HLA-restricted in a later analysis. Earlier analysis yielded a pattern in which most TCR beta V segments were productive about 87% or about 30% of the time. Presence/absence analyses assumed roughly uniform sequencing depth across donors, which may not hold.

Vbeta (60) and Jbeta (13) primers were used in the PCR. Sequencing was performed with immunoSEQ multiplex PCR; in TCRdb, only in-frame clones are kept and a portion is missing. Among some 130,000 clones listed, 70% to 85% were seen once. CDR3 length equals 15 residues. Germline-derived CDR1 and CDR2 are ENHRY and SYGVKD. Losses at the gene ends were 3 bases for V and 5 bases for J; bases not matched to a gene: 7. In its sample, this clone was seen a few times. Its antigen remains unknown. The sample taken for sequencing was PBMCs. The chain is built from TRBV10-3 and TRBJ1-1; 9 nucleotides align to TRBD1. The receptor's source is a man in his forties or fifties in good health and CMV-seropositive. CDR3 protein: CAISEQGARGTEAFF. DNA for the CDR3: TGTGCCATCAGTGAACAGGGGGCCCGGGGAACTGAAGCTTTCTTT.